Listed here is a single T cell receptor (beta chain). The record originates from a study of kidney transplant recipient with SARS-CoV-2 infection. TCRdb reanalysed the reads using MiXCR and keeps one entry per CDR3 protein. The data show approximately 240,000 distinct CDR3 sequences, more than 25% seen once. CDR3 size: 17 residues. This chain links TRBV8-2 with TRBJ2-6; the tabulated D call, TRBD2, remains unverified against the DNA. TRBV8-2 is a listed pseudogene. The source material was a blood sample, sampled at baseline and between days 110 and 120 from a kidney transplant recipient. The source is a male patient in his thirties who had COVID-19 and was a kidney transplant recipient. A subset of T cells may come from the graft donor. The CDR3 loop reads CGIKARITQSRANVLTF. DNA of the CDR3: TGTGGCATAAAAGCTAGGATAACACAAAGTCGGGCCAACGTCCTGACTTTC.